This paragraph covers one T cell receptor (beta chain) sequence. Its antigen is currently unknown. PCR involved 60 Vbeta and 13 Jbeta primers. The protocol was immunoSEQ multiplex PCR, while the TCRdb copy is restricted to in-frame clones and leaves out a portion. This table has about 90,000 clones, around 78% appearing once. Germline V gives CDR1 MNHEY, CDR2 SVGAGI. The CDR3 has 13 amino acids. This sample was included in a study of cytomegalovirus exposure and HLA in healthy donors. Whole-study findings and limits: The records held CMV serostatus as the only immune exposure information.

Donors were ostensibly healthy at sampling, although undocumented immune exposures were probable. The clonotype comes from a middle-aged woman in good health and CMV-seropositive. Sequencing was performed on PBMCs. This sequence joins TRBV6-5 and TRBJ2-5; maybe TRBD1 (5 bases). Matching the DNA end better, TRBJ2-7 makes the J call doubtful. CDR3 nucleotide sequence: TGTGCCAGCAGTTCAGCAGGGTTCCACGAGCAGTACTTC. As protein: CASSSAGFHEQYF.